Listed below are T cell receptor beta chains from one sample, sequenced in a study of cytomegalovirus exposure and HLA in healthy donors. Only in-frame clones appear in the TCRdb table, and some are missing; sequencing was by immunoSEQ multiplex PCR. The sample shows hundreds of thousands of clones, around 80% of them seen only once. The material sequenced was PBMCs. Receptors were obtained from a boy aged 5-17 years in good health and CMV-seronegative. The CDR3 runs from the conserved cysteine through the conserved F or W. The D gene is left open where the match is weak. Clone size, where shown, is once, few, many, or a class for clones that have expanded.

NA	TRBV4-1	TRBJ1-2	NA	TGCGCCAGCAGCCAAGGGGACACCGCCAAACGGTGCTTC	CASSQGDTAKRCF
NA	TRBV9	TRBJ2-3	NA	TGTGCCAGCAGCGTAGGGGCAGCCAACGTGGGCACAGATACGCAGTATTTT	CASSVGAANVGTDTQYF
few	TRBV5-1	TRBJ2-7	NA	TGCGCCAGCAGCTTGGCCCCCGGAGGGAACGAGCAGTACTTC	CASSLAPGGNEQYF
NA	TRBV27	TRBJ2-7	NA	TGTGCCAGCAGCGAGACTAGATTAGTTTCGAGAGAGCAGTACTTC	CASSETRLVSREQYF
NA	TRBV4-1	TRBJ2-7	NA	TGCGCCAGCAGCCAAGATGTACAGGCCGCGAATTACGAGCAGTACTTC	CASSQDVQAANYEQYF
once	TRBV19	TRBJ2-1	NA	TGTGCCAGTAGCGAAGCGGGTGAGGTCAATGAGCAGTTCTTC	CASSEAGEVNEQFF
NA	TRBV5-1	TRBJ1-1	TRBD1	TGCGCCAGCAGCTTGGGGGACAGGGGGTACCCCAAGAACACTGAAGCTTTCTTT	CASSLGDRGYPKNTEAFF
NA	TRBV7-2	TRBJ1-5	TRBD1	TGTGCCAGCAGCTTAGTGGGACAGGTAAATCAGCCCCAGCATTTT	CASSLVGQVNQPQHF
NA	TRBV29-1	TRBJ2-6	NA	TGCAGCGTTGAGGGGGGTCGTGGGGCCAACGTCCTGACTTTC	CSVEGGRGANVLTF
NA	TRBV30	TRBJ2-7	NA	TGTGCCTGGGGTCAGGACACCTACGAGCAGTACTTC	CAWGQDTYEQYF
NA	TRBV30	TRBJ1-1	NA	TGTGCCTGGAGTTTGGGCCAACCCACTGAAGCTTTCTTT	CAWSLGQPTEAFF
once	TRBV30	TRBJ2-1	TRBD2	TGTGCCTGGGCCCGGGGGGGCCGCTACAATGAGCAGTTCTTC	CAWARGGRYNEQFF
NA	TRBV11-2	TRBJ2-7	TRBD2	TGTGCCAGCAGCCGGAGCGGGGGCTCCTACGAGCAGTACTTC	CASSRSGGSYEQYF
NA	TRBV19	TRBJ1-4	NA	TGTGCCAGTAGTTTGGGGACACCGGCTAATGAAAAACTGTTTTTT	CASSLGTPANEKLFF
NA	TRBV4-1	TRBJ1-2	NA	TGCGCCAGCAGCCAAGCCCCCCAGGGGCTAGCAGGAGGCTACACCTTC	CASSQAPQGLAGGYTF
few	TRBV10-3	TRBJ2-7	TRBD1	TGTGCCACCGGGACAGGGGAAGACGAGCAGTACTTC	CATGTGEDEQYF
few	TRBV6-1	TRBJ1-1	NA	TGTGCCAGCGCTACAGGGTCGCGCACTGAAGCTTTCTTT	CASATGSRTEAFF
NA	TRBV5-1	TRBJ2-1	TRBD2	TGCGCCAGCAGCTATGGGGGGGATAATGAGCAGTTCTTC	CASSYGGDNEQFF
NA	TRBV11-3	TRBJ2-6	TRBD1	TGTGCCAGCAGCTTAGATCTCGACAGGGGGCTTTTTGGGGCCAACGTCCTGACTTTC	CASSLDLDRGLFGANVLTF
NA	TRBV2	TRBJ2-2	TRBD1	TGTGCCAGTAGTAACGACAGGGGCGCCGGGGAGCTGTTTTTT	CASSNDRGAGELFF
NA	TRBV19	TRBJ2-1	TRBD1	TGTGCCAGTAGTACACCGACAGGGGGTGACGGGGGTGAGCAGTTCTTC	CASSTPTGGDGGEQFF
NA	TRBV6-5	TRBJ1-6	NA	TGTGCCAGCAGGGAACCGGGTTCTTATAATTCACCCCTCCACTTT	CASREPGSYNSPLHF
NA	TRBV11-3	TRBJ2-6	NA	TGTGCCAGCAGCCCTTACACAGGTTTTTCTGGGGCCAACGTCCTGACTTTC	CASSPYTGFSGANVLTF
few	TRBV18	TRBJ1-1	NA	TGTGCCAGCTCACCGCAAAGCTTACAGTGGAACACTGAAGCTTTCTTT	CASSPQSLQWNTEAFF
few	TRBV4-1	TRBJ1-3	NA	TGCGCCAGCAGCCAAGACGGGGGCTCTGGAAACACCATATATTTT	CASSQDGGSGNTIYF
NA	TRBV9	TRBJ2-2	NA	TGTGCCAGCAGCGTAGCTACGAGGGGGAGAACCGGGGAGCTGTTTTTT	CASSVATRGRTGELFF
NA	TRBV27	TRBJ2-7	NA	TGTGCCAGCAGTTTATCATCGGTTACCTCCTACGAGCAGTACTTC	CASSLSSVTSYEQYF
NA	TRBV7-9	TRBJ1-4	NA	TGTGCCAGCAGCTTAGGTCGAAACGGGGAAAAACTGTTTTTT	CASSLGRNGEKLFF
NA	TRBV6-6	TRBJ1-5	TRBD1	TGTGCCAGCAATCCTTTGGACAGGGGAAGCAATCAGCCCCAGCATTTT	CASNPLDRGSNQPQHF
NA	TRBV11-3	TRBJ1-2	NA	TGTGCCAGGAGGGAAAACAGCTATGGCTACACCTTC	CARRENSYGYTF
NA	TRBV5-1	TRBJ1-1	TRBD1	TGCGCCAGCAGCTTCGAGACAGGGGGATTCAAGGCTTTCTTT	CASSFETGGFKAFF
NA	TRBV5-6	TRBJ2-3	NA	TGTGCCAGCAGGTCGGGCTTACAGGGAACCGATATGCAGTATTTT	CASRSGLQGTDMQYF
NA	TRBV5-1	TRBJ2-7	TRBD2	TGCGCCAGCAGCTGGAGAAGCGGGGACTACGAGCAGTACTTC	CASSWRSGDYEQYF
NA	TRBV27	TRBJ2-6	NA	TGTGCCACTACCCCGGCAGGAGGGGCCAACGTCCTGACTTTC	CATTPAGGANVLTF
NA	TRBV4-1	TRBJ1-2	TRBD1	TGCGCCAGCAGCCAAGTGGGACAGGGAAGGTACGGCTACACCTTC	CASSQVGQGRYGYTF
NA	TRBV7-9	TRBJ1-6	NA	TGTGCCAGCAGCCTTCACGGTATCTTAAATAATTCACCCCTCCACTTT	CASSLHGILNNSPLHF
NA	TRBV21-1	TRBJ2-1	NA	TGTGCCAGCAGGATAGGGGTGCGGGAGGGCTACAATGAGCAGTTCTTC	CASRIGVREGYNEQFF
NA	TRBV11-3	TRBJ1-1	NA	TGTGCCAGCAGCTTAGACAGGGGACGAGCTTTCTTT	CASSLDRGRAFF
few	TRBV6-5	TRBJ1-1	NA	TGTGCCAGCAGTTACGTGACCGAGGTGGGGAACACTGAAGCTTTCTTT	CASSYVTEVGNTEAFF
few	TRBV7-9	TRBJ2-7	NA	TGTGCCAGCAGCTTAGCGCCCGGACAGATTTACGAGCAGTACTTC	CASSLAPGQIYEQYF
once	TRBV6-1	TRBJ1-1	NA	TGTGCCAGCAGTGAAGCTCGGAACACTGAAGCTTTCTTT	CASSEARNTEAFF
NA	TRBV11-2	TRBJ2-1	NA	TGTGCCAGCAGCTTAGCGGTCGGGATTCAGTTCTTC	CASSLAVGIQFF